This TCR beta chain is drawn from a study of shared T cell receptors in the human thymus. The V gene's germline CDR1 is MDHEN and CDR2 SYDVKM. The V segment lost 4 bases and the J segment 1 base; nucleotides outside the gene matches: 3. The CDR3 totals 15 residues. Method: immunoSEQ multiplex PCR; TCRdb's copy keeps in-frame clones and lacks some. The sample shows roughly 560,000 clones, roughly 74% of them seen only once. The same sample was also used in a study of human thymus T cells. As that study records: Having surgery to correct congenital heart defects, healthy Finnish infants acted as the donors. Thymic samples were excised during corrective heart operations. Thymic as well as blood repertoires seemed to favor certain V and J genes unevenly. Highly overlapping thymic repertoires in unrelated individuals were reported by related research.

The sequencing sample was made of thymocytes. V gene TRBV28 combines with J gene TRBJ2-3, with 9 bases fitting TRBD1. The sequence was obtained from a boy younger than two with a congenital heart defect. The chain's CDR3 is CASSSYRGRTDTQYF. The DNA of the CDR3 is TGTGCCAGCAGTTCCTACAGGGGGCGCACAGATACGCAGTATTTT.